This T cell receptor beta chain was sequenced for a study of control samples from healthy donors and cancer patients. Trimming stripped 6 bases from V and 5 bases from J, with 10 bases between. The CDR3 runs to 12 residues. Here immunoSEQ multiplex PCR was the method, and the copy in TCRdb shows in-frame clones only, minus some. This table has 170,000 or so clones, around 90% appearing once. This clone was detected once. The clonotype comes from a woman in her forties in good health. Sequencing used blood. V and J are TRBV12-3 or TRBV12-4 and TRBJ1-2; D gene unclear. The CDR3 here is CASSYSVYGYTF. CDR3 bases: TGTGCCAGCAGCTATTCAGTATATGGCTACACCTTC.